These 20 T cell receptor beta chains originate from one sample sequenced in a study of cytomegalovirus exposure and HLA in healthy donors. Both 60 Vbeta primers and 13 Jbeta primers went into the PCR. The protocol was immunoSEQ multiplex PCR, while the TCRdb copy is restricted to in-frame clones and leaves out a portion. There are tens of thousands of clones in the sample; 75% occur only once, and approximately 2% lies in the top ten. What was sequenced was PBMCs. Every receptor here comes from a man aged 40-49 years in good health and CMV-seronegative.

The CDR3 coding sequence is TGTGCCAGCAGCTTAGTGCTCAGAGCCAAAAACATTCAGTACTTC. As protein: CASSLVLRAKNIQYF. The chain combines TRBV7-2 with TRBJ2-4; no definite D call. CDR1 and CDR2 from the germline V gene are SGHTA and FQGNSA. Trimming left V 1 base short and J 0 bases short, with 7 bases between. The CDR3 has 15 amino acids. The entire variable domain, with the rest obtained from reference TRBV7-2 and TRBJ2-4, is as follows: GAGVSQSPSNKVTEKGKDVELRCDPISGHTALYWYRQSLGQGLEFLIYFQGNSAPDKSGLPSDRFSAERTGGSVSTLTIQRTQQEDSAVYLCASSLVLRAKNIQYFGAGTRLSVL.

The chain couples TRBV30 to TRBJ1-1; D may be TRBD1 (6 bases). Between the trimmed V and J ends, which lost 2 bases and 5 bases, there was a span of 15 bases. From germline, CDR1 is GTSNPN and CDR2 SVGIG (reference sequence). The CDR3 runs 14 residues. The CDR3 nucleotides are TGTGCCTGGAGTTTTGGAAGGACAGTGACTGAAGCTTTCTTT. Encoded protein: CAWSFGRTVTEAFF.

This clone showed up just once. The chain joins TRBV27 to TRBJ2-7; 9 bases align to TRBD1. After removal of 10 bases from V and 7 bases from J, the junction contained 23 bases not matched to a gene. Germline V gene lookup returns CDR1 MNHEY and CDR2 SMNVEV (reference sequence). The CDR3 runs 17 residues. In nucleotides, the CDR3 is TGTGCCACCAACAGGATCCCCGGGACAGGGACCTGGGGGGAGCAGTACTTC. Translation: CATNRIPGTGTWGEQYF.

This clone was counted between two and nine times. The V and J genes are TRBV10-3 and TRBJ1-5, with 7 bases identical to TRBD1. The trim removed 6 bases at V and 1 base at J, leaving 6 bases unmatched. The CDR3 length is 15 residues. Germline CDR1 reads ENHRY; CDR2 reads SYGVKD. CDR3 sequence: CAISPQGKSNQPQHF. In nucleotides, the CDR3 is TGTGCCATCAGCCCACAGGGGAAAAGCAATCAGCCCCAGCATTTT.

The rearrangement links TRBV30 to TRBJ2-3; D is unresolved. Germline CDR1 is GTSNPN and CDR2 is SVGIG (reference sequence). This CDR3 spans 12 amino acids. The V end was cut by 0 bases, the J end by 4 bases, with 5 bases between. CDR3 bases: TGTGCCTGGAGTGTACTTCCAGATACGCAGTATTTT. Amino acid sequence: CAWSVLPDTQYF.

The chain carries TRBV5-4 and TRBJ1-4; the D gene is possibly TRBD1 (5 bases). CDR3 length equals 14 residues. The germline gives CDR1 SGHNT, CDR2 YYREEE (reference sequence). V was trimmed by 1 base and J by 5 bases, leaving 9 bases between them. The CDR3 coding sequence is TGTGCCAGCAGCTTGTGGGGCATGAATGAAAAACTGTTTTTT. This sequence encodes CASSLWGMNEKLFF.

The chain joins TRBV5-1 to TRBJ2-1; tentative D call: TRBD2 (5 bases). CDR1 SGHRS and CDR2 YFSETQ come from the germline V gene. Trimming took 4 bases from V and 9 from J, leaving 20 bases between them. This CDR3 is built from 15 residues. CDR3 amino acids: CASSPRVGVGGEQFF. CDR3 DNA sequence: TGCGCCAGCAGCCCCCGAGTCGGGGTTGGTGGTGAGCAGTTCTTC.

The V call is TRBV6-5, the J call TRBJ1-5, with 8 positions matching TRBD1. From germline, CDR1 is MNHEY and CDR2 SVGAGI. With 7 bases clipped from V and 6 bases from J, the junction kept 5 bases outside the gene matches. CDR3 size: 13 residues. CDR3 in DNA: TGTGCCAGCACCAGGGGGCGCGGTCAGCCCCAGCATTTT. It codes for CASTRGRGQPQHF.

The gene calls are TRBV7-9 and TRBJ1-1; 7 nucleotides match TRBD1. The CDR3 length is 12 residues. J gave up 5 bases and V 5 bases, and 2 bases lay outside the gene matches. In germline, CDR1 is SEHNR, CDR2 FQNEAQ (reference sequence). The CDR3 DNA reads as TGTGCCAGCAGCGCACAGGGGACTGAAGCTTTCTTT. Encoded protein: CASSAQGTEAFF.

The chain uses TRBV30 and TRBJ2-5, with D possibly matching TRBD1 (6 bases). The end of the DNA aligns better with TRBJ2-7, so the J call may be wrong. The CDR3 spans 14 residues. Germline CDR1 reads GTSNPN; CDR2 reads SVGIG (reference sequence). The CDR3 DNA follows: TGTGCCTGGAGTGTATCGGGACAATACTACGAGCAGTACTTC. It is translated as CAWSVSGQYYEQYF.

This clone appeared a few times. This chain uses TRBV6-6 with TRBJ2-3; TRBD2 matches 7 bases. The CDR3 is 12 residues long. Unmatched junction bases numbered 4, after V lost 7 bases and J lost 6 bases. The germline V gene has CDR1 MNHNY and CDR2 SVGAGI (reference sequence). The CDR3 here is CASTAGEDTQYF. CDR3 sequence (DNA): TGTGCCAGCACGGCGGGGGAGGATACGCAGTATTTT.

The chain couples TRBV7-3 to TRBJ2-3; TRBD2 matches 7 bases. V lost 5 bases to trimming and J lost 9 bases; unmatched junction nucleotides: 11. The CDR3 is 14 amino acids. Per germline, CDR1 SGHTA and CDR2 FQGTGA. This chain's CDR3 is CASSPRGREVTQYF. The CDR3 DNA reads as TGTGCCAGCAGCCCCCGAGGGAGGGAAGTAACGCAGTATTTT.

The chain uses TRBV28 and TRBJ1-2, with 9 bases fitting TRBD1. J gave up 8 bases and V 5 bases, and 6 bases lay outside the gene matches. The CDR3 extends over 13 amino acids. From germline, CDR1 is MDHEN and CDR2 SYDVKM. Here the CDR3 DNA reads TGTGCCAGCAGTACCGGGACAGGGTTCGGCTACACCTTC. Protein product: CASSTGTGFGYTF.

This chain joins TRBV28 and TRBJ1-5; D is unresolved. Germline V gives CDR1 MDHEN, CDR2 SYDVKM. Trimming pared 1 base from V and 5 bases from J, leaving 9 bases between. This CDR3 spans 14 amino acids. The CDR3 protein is CASSLLTPDQPQHF. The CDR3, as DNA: TGTGCCAGCAGTTTATTGACACCTGATCAGCCCCAGCATTTT.

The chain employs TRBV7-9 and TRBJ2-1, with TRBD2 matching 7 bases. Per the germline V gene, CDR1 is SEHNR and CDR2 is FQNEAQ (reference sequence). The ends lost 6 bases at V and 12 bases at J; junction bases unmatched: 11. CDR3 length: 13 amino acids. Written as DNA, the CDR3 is TGTGCCAGCAGTACCCAAGGGAGGGATCGGCAGTTCTTC. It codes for CASSTQGRDRQFF. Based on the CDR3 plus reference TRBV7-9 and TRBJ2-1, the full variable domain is DTGVSQNPRHKITKRGQNVTFRCDPISEHNRLYWYRQTLGQGPEFLTYFQNEAQLEKSRLLSDRFSAERPKGSFSTLEIQRTEQGDSAMYLCASSTQGRDRQFFGPGTRLTVL.

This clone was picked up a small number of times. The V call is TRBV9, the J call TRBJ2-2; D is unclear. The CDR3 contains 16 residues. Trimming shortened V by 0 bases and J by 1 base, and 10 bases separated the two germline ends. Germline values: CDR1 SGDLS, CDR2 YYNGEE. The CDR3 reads CASSVGLLKNTGELFF. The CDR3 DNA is TGTGCCAGCAGCGTAGGGCTGCTCAAGAACACCGGGGAGCTGTTTTTT.

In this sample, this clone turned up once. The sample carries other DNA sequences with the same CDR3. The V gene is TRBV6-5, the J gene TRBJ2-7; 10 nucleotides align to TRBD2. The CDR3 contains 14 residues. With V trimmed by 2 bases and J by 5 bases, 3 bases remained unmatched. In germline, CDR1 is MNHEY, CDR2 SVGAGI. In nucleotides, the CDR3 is TGTGCCAGCAGTTACCAGCGGGGGGGCCACGAGCAGTACTTC. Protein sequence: CASSYQRGGHEQYF.

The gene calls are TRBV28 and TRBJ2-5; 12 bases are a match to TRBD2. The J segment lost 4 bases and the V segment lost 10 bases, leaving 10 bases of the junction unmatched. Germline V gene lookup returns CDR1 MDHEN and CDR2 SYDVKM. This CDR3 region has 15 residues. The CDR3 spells CATCSSGRASETQYF. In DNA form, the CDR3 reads TGTGCCACCTGTTCTAGCGGGAGGGCCTCAGAGACCCAGTACTTC.

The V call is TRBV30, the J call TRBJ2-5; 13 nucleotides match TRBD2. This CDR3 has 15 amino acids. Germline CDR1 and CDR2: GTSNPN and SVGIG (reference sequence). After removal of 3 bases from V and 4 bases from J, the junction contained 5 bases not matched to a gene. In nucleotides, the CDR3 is TGTGCCTGGAGCGCCGGACTAGCGGGAGTAGAGACCCAGTACTTC. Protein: CAWSAGLAGVETQYF.

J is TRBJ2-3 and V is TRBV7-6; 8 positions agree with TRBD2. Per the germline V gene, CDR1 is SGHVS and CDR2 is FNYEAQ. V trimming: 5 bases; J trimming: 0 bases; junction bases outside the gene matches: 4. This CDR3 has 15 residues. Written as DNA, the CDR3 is TGTGCCAGCAGCAGGACTAGCCAGAGCACAGATACGCAGTATTTT. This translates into CASSRTSQSTDTQYF. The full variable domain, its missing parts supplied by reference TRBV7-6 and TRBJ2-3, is GAGVSQSPRYKVTKRGQDVALRCDPISGHVSLYWYRQALGQGPEFLTYFNYEAQQDKSGLPNDRFSAERPEGSISTLTIQRTEQRDSAMYRCASSRTSQSTDTQYFGPGTRLTVL.